This TCR beta chain was captured in a study of shared clonotypes between healthy human individuals. Only in-frame clones appear in the TCRdb table, and some are missing; sequencing was by immunoSEQ multiplex PCR. The sample has about 530,000 clones; about 80% are singletons. Trimming cost V 3 bases and J 0 bases; bases outside gene matches: 4. Germline V gene data show CDR1 as SGHRS and CDR2 as YFSETQ. The CDR3 has 15 amino acids. This rearrangement joins TRBV5-1 to TRBJ2-3, with TRBD1 matching over 7 bases. The sequenced sample consisted of PBMCs. The receptor was isolated from a woman in her thirties or forties in good health. Some clones in this sample may be carry-over from other donors' samples. The DNA for the CDR3 is TGCGCCAGCAGCTCCACAGGGGCTAGCACAGATACGCAGTATTTT. Its translation: CASSSTGASTDTQYF.